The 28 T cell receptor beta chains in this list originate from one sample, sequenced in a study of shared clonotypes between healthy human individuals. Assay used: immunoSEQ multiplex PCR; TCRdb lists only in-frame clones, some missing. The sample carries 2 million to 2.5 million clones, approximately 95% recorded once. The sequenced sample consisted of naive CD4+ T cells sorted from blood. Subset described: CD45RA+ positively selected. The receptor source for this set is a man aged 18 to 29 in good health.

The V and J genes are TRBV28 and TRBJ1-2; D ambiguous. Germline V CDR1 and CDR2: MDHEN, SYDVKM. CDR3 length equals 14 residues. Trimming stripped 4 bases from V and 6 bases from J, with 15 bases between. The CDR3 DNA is TGTGCCAGCAGTTCCCCCTCTGGAGGTAATGGCTACACCTTC. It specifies CASSSPSGGNGYTF.

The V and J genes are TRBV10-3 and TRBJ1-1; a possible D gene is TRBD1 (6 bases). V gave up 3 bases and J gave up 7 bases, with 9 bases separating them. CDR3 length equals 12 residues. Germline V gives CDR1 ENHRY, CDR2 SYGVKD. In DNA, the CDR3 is TGTGCCATCAGTGAAGACAGGATTGAAGCTTTCTTT. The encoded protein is CAISEDRIEAFF.

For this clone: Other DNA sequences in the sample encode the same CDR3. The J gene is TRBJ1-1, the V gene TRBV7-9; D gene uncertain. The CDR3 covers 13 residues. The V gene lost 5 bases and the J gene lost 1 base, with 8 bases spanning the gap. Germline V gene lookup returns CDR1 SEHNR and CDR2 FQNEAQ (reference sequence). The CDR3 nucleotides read TGTGCCAGCAGCACAAGACAGAACACTGAAGCTTTCTTT. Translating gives CASSTRQNTEAFF. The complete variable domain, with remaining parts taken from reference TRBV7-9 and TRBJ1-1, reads DTGVSQNPRHKITKRGQNVTFRCDPISEHNRLYWYRQTLGQGPEFLTYFQNEAQLEKSRLLSDRFSAERPKGSFSTLEIQRTEQGDSAMYLCASSTRQNTEAFFGQGTRLTVV.

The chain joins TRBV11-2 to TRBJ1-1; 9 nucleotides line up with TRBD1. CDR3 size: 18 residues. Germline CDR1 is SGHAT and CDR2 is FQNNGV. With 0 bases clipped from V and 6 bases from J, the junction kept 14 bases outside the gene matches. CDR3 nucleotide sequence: TGTGCCAGCAGCTTAGATGGAATTGGGACAGGGTCAAATCCTGAAGCTTTCTTT. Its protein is CASSLDGIGTGSNPEAFF.

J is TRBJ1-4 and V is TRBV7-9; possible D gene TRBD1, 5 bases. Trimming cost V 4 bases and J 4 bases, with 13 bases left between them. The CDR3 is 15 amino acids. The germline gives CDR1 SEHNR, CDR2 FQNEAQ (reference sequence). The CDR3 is CASSSRDGLNEKLFF. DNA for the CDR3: TGTGCCAGCAGCTCTCGGGACGGACTTAATGAAAAACTGTTTTTT.

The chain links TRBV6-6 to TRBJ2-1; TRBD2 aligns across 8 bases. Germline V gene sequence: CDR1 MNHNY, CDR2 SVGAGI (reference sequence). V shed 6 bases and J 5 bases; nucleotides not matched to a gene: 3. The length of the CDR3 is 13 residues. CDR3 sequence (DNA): TGTGCCAGCAGACCACTAGCGGACAATGAGCAGTTCTTC. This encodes CASRPLADNEQFF.

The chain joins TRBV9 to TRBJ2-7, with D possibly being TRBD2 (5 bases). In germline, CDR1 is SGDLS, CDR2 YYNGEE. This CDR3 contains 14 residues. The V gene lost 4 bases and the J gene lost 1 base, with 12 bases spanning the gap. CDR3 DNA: TGTGCCAGCAGCTCCTCCGGGGTGTCCTACGAGCAGTACTTC. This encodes CASSSSGVSYEQYF.

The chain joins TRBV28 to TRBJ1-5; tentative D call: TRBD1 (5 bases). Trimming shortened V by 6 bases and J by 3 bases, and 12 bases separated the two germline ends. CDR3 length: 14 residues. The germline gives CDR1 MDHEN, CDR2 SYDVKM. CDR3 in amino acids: CASRTGGANQPQHF. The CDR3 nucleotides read TGTGCCAGCAGAACGGGGGGAGCCAATCAGCCCCAGCATTTT.

The CDR3 loop is CASSRDLRTGINEQYF. In nucleotides, the CDR3 is TGTGCCAGCTCTCGTGATCTCAGGACAGGGATAAACGAGCAGTACTTC. The V gene is TRBV18, the J gene TRBJ2-7, with TRBD1 identical over 8 bases. The CDR3 consists of 16 residues. With 6 bases clipped from V and 5 bases from J, the junction kept 15 bases outside the gene matches. The V gene's germline CDR1 is KGHSH and CDR2 LQKENI.

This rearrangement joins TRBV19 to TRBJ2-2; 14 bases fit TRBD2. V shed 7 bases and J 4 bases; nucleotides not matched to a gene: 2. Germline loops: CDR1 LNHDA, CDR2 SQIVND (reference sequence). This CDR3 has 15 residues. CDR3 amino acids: CASKTSGRGTGELFF. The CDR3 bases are TGTGCCAGTAAGACTAGCGGGAGGGGCACCGGGGAGCTGTTTTTT.

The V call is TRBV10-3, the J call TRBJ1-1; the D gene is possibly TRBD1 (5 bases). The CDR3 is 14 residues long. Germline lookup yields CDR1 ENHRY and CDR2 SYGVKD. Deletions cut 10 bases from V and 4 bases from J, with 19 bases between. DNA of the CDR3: TGTGCCACAAATGATCAGGGAGGACGCACTGAAGCTTTCTTT. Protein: CATNDQGGRTEAFF.

The CDR3 bases are TGTGCCAGCAGCCCGGGCCGACTAGGCGGCTCGACCCAGTACTTC. Translating gives CASSPGRLGGSTQYF. The V and J genes are TRBV5-4 and TRBJ2-5; D might be TRBD2 (6 bases). Trimming left V 4 bases short and J 7 bases short, with 20 bases between. Per germline, CDR1 SGHNT and CDR2 YYREEE (reference sequence). CDR3 length equals 15 residues.

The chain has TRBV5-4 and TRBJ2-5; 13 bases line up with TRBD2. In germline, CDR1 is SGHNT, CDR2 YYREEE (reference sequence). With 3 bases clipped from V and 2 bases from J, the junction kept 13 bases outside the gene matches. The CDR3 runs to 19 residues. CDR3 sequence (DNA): TGTGCCAGCAGCTCTCCCGGGACTAGCGGGGCCGCGAGGCAAGAGACCCAGTACTTC. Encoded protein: CASSSPGTSGAARQETQYF.

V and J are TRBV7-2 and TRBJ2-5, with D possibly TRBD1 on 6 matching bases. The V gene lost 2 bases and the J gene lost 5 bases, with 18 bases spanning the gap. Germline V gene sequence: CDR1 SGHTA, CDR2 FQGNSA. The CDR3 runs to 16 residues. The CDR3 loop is CASSLPSTGLWETQYF. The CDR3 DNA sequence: TGTGCCAGCAGCTTACCTTCGACAGGCCTTTGGGAGACCCAGTACTTC.

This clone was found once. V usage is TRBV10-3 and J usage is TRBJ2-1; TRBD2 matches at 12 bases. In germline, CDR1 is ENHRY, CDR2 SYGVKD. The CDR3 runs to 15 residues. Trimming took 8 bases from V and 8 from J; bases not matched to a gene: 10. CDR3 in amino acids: CAIGAGLAGRHEQFF. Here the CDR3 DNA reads TGTGCCATCGGGGCCGGACTAGCGGGACGGCATGAGCAGTTCTTC.

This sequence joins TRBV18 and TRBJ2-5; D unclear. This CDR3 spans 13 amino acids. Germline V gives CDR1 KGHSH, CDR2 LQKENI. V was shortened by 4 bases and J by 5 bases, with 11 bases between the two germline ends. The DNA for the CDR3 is TGTGCCAGCTCACAGGCGGCCGGGGAGACCCAGTACTTC. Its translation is CASSQAAGETQYF.

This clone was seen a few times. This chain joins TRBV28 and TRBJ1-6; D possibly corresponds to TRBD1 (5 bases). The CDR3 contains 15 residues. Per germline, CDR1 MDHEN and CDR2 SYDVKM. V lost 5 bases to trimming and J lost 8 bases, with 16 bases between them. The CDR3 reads CASSRLEGNDSPLHF. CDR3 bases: TGTGCCAGCAGTCGACTCGAGGGGAACGATTCACCCCTCCACTTT.

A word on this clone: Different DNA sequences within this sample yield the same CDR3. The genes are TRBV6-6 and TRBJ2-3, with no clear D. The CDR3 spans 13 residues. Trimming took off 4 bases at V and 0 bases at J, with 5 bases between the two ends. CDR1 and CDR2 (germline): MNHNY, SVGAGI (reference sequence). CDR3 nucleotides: TGTGCCAGCAGTTCCTCTAGCACAGATACGCAGTATTTT. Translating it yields CASSSSSTDTQYF.

The CDR3 DNA sequence: TGTGCCAGCACCGTCTCCAGGGGTTTGGGACAGAACACTGAAGCTTTCTTT. Amino acids: CASTVSRGLGQNTEAFF. The rearrangement uses TRBV7-9 and TRBJ1-1; D may be TRBD1 (6 bases). The ends were cut back, 7 bases at V and 1 base at J, with 22 bases in the middle. The CDR3 loop spans 17 amino acids. Germline CDR1 SEHNR, CDR2 FQNEAQ (reference sequence). The full variable domain, its missing parts supplied by reference TRBV7-9 and TRBJ1-1, is DTGVSQNPRHKITKRGQNVTFRCDPISEHNRLYWYRQTLGQGPEFLTYFQNEAQLEKSRLLSDRFSAERPKGSFSTLEIQRTEQGDSAMYLCASTVSRGLGQNTEAFFGQGTRLTVV.

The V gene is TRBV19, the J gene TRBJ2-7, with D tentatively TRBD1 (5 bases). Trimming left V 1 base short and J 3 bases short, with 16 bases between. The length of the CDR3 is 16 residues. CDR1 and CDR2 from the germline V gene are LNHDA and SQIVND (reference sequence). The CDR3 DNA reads TGTGCCAGTAGTATAGGGAACAGGCGAACCCTCTACGAGCAGTACTTC. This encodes CASSIGNRRTLYEQYF.

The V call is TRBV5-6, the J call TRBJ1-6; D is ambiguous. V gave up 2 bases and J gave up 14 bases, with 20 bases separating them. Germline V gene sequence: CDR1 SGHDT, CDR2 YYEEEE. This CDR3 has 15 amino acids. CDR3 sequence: CASSFGRVSGWALHF. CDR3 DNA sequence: TGTGCCAGCAGCTTTGGTCGGGTTTCGGGTTGGGCCCTCCACTTT.

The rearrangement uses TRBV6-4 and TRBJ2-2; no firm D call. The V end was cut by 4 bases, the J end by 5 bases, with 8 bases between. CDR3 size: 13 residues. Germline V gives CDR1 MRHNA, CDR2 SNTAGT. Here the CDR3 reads CASSGSRTGELFF. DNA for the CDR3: TGTGCCAGCAGTGGGTCTCGGACCGGGGAGCTGTTTTTT.

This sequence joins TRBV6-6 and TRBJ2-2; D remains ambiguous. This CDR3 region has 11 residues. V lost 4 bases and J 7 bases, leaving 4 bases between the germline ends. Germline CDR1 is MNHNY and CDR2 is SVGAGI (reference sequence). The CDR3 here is CASSWNGELFF. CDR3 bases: TGTGCCAGCAGTTGGAACGGGGAGCTGTTTTTT.

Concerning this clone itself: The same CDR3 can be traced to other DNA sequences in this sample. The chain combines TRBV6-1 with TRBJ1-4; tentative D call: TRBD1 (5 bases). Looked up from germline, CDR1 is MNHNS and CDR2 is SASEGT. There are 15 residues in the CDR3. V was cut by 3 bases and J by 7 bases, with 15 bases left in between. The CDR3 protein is CASSEGTGGGEKLFF. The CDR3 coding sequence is TGTGCCAGCAGTGAGGGAACGGGGGGTGGTGAAAAACTGTTTTTT.

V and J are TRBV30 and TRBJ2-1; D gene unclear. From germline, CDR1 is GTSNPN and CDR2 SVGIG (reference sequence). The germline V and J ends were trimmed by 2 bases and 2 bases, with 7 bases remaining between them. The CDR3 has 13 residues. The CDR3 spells CAWSMATYNEQFF. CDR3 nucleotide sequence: TGTGCCTGGAGTATGGCTACCTACAATGAGCAGTTCTTC.

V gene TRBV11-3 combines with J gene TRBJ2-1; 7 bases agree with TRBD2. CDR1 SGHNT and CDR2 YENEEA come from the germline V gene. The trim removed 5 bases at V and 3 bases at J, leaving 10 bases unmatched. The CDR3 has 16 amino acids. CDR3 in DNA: TGTGCCAGCAGCCGAGGGCCGGGAGGAGGCTACAATGAGCAGTTCTTC. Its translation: CASSRGPGGGYNEQFF. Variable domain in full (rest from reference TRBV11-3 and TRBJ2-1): EAGVVQSPRYKIIEKKQPVAFWCNPISGHNTLYWYLQNLGQGPELLIRYENEEAVDDSQLPKDRFSAERLKGVDSTLKIQPAELGDSAVYLCASSRGPGGGYNEQFFGPGTRLTVL.

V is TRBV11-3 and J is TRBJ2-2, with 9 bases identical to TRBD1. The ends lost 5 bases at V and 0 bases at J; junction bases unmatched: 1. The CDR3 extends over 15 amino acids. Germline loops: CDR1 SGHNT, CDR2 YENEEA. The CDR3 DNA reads TGTGCCAGCAGCCGACAGGGGGCGAACACCGGGGAGCTGTTTTTT. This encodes CASSRQGANTGELFF.

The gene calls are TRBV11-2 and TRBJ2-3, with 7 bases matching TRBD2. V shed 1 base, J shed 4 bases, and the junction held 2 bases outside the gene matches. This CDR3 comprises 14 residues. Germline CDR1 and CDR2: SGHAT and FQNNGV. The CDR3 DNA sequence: TGTGCCAGCAGCTTAGCGGGGGGTCCAGATACGCAGTATTTT. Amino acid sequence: CASSLAGGPDTQYF.